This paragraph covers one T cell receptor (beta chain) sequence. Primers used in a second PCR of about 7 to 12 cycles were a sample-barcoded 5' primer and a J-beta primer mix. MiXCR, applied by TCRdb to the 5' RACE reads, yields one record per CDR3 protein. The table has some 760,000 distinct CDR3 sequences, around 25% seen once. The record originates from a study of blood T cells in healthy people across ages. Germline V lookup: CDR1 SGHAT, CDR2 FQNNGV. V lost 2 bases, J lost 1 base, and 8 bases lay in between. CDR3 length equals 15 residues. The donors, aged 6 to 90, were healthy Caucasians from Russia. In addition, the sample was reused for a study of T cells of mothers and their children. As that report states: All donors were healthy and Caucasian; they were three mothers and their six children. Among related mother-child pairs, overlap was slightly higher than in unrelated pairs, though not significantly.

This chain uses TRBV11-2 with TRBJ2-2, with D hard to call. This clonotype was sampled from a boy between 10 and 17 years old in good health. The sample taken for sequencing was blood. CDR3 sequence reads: CASSLRSGNTGELFF. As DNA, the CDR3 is TGTGCCAGCAGCTTACGGTCAGGGAACACCGGGGAGCTGTTTTTT.